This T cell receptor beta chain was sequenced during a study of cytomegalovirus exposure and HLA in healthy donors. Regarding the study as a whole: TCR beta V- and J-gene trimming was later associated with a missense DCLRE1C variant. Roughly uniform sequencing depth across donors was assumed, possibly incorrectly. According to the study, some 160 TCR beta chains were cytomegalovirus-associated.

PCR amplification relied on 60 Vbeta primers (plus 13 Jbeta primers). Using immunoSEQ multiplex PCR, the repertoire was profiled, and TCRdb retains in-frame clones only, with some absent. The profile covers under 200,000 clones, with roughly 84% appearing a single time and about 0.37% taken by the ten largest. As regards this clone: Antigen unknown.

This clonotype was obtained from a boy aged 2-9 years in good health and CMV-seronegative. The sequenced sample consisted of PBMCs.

The CDR3 protein is CASSDWTGSATNYGYTF. In nucleotides, the CDR3 is TGTGCCAGCAGTGACTGGACAGGGTCTGCTACTAACTATGGCTACACCTTC. The chain carries TRBV6-1 and TRBJ1-2; 8 bases match TRBD1. CDR1 and CDR2 from the germline V gene are MNHNS and SASEGT. J gave up 0 bases and V 3 bases, and 9 bases lay outside the gene matches. The CDR3 has 17 residues.